This record concerns one TCR beta chain sequence. The antigen remains undetermined. This sample was taken from a study of OX40 agonist ivuxolimab in advanced cancers. Overall study context: Hepatocellular carcinoma, melanoma, renal cell or head and neck cancer was diagnosed in the dose-escalation patients. Cohort: 65% to 90% men, mean age approximately 64, aged about 23 to 80.

Study-level results: The investigators did not determine what antigen specificity the expanded peripheral T cells had. Researchers report that CD8+ T cells had, on average, more expanded clones than CD4+.

Germline trimming cut 5 bases from V and 2 bases from J; bases unmatched to any gene: 7. This CDR3 region has 15 residues. Germline V lookup: CDR1 MNHEY, CDR2 SMNVEV (reference sequence). Sequenced by immunoSEQ multiplex PCR; TCRdb stores in-frame clones only, minus some. The sample records roughly 56,000 clones, 82% being singletons. The sample in question was CD4+ or CD8+ T cells sorted from blood, obtained in a trial of the OX40 agonist ivuxolimab. The chain combines TRBV27 with TRBJ1-2; TRBD1 agrees at 8 bases. The source is an adult with an advanced solid tumor such as melanoma, head and neck, liver or kidney cancer. CDR3 in DNA: TGTGCCAGCAGTAGGACAGGGATTGAGAACTATGGCTACACCTTC. It codes for CASSRTGIENYGYTF.